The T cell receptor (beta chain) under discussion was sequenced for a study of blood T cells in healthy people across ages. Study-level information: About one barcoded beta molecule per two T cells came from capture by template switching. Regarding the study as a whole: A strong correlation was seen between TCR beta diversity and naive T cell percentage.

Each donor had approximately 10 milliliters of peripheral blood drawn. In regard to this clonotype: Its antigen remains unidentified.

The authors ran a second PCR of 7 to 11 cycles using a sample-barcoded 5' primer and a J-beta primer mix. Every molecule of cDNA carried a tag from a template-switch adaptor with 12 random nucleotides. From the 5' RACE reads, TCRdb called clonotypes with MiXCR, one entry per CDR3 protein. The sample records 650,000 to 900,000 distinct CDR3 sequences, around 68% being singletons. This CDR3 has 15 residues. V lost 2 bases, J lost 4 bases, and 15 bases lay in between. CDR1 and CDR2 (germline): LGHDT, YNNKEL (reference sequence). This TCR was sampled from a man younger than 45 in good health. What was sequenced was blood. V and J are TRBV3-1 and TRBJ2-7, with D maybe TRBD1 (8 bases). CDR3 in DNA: TGTGCCAGCAGCCAACGAGAACAGGGGGGGTACGAGCAGTACTTC. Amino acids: CASSQREQGGYEQYF.